The clone carrying this TCR beta chain was recorded only once. Antigen specificity is unknown. This record comes from a study of T cell responses to AZD1222 COVID-19 vaccine. Study findings and constraints: Repertoire sampling happened only post peak T cell response.

Assay: immunoSEQ multiplex PCR; the TCRdb copy retains only in-frame clones and omits some. The table has about 54,000 clones, roughly nine tenths seen once; the top ten hold around 4%. Sequences were derived from peripheral blood, sampled on day 0 of AZD1222 vaccination. This TCR came from an adult in good health.

DNA for the CDR3: TGTGCCAGTAGTATTTGGGCGGGAGACACAGATACGCAGTATTTT. Residues: CASSIWAGDTDTQYF. This rearrangement joins TRBV19 to TRBJ2-3; 7 nucleotides agree with TRBD2. CDR1 is LNHDA, CDR2 SQIVND, per germline (reference sequence). After removal of 3 bases from V and 2 bases from J, the junction contained 5 bases not matched to a gene. The CDR3 runs 15 residues.